This T cell receptor (beta chain) was identified in a study of blood T cell repertoires in COVID-19. Original processing notes: Cell counts per sample came from amplifying reference gene primers. TCRdb keeps only in-frame clones here, not all; method: immunoSEQ multiplex PCR. V, J and clone size were drawn from that table, and D and trimming were deduced from the DNA. The data show more than 95,000 clones, about 75% seen once. Trimming took off 1 base at V and 4 bases at J, with 10 bases between the two ends. Germline lookup yields CDR1 KGHSH and CDR2 LQKENI. The CDR3 runs to 14 residues. The chain carries TRBV18 and TRBJ1-1, with a tentative D call TRBD1 (6 bases). The clonotype was recovered from a woman in her sixties or seventies with acute or convalescent COVID-19. Sequencing used peripheral blood. This chain's CDR3 is CASSPQGEGTEAFF. CDR3 nucleotides: TGTGCCAGCTCACCACAGGGGGAGGGCACTGAAGCTTTCTTT.